This T cell receptor (beta chain) was recovered during a study of radiation and T cells in renal cell carcinoma. Study outcomes and limitations: Top tumor clonotypes rose in blood 2 weeks post-radiation, then contracted. Pretreatment tumor biopsies were lacking, so baseline clonotypes are unknown.

The CDR3 has 18 amino acids. CDR1 is SGHRS, CDR2 YFSETQ, per germline. V lost 8 bases and J 0 bases, leaving 26 bases between the germline ends. Time point indicated: blood 4 weeks post-SBRT, at nephrectomy. As to treatment: 15 Gy SBRT to primary tumor, nephrectomy 4 weeks later. Blood was sampled at baseline, 2 weeks and 4 weeks after SBRT. Here immunoSEQ multiplex PCR was the method, and the copy in TCRdb shows in-frame clones only, minus some. The sample lists some 100,000 clones, around 83% occurring once. Turning to this clone: Its specificity is unknown.

Material: blood, obtained from a patient whose treatment included radiotherapy and nephrectomy. V and J are TRBV5-1 and TRBJ1-2; TRBD1 is a possible D gene (5 bases). The TCR originated in a man between 60 and 75 years old with renal cell carcinoma. CDR3 DNA: TGCGCCAGAGGGGAAGTAGGTCCAGGGCGGAACTCTAACTATGGCTACACCTTC. Its translation is CARGEVGPGRNSNYGYTF.